These 10 T cell receptor beta chains were sequenced from one sample in a study of CD8 T cells in ankylosing spondylitis (dated by TCRdb to the late 2010s). The library relied on 5' RACE. The run used an Illumina HiSeq 2500. TCRdb reran the public reads through fastp at Q25 and MiXCR, keeping productive beta chains. Rows with a matching CDR3 protein are joined into one entry that keeps the most common DNA and genes. Within this sample are fewer than 400,000 distinct CDR3 sequences, with more than 20% of them counted one time only. The ten top clones hold about a sixth of the sample. These TCRs' antigens remain unknown. General study outcomes and caveats: A TCR beta motif of 7 or 8 highly homologous amino acid variants appeared characteristic of blood from ankylosing spondylitis patients.

Material: blood, either unsorted or a sorted T cell fraction (not recorded which). The receptor source for this set is a male donor with ankylosing spondylitis.

This clonotype was counted only a few times. The rearrangement links TRBV30 to TRBJ2-1, with a weak D call TRBD2 (6 bases). The CDR3 covers 17 residues. V shed 0 bases and J shed 0 bases, with 15 bases lying between them. CDR1 and CDR2 from the germline V gene are GTSNPN and SVGIG (reference sequence). DNA of the CDR3: TGTGCCTGGAGTGTTAGCGGTCCTGGGCTCTCCTACAATGAGCAGTTCTTC. Its translation is CAWSVSGPGLSYNEQFF.

This clonotype was seen a handful of times. The rearrangement joins TRBV6-1 to TRBJ1-2; D gene ambiguous. There are 13 residues in the CDR3. Trimming took 6 bases from V and 5 from J, leaving 13 bases between them. The germline V gene encodes CDR1 MNHNS and CDR2 SASEGT. CDR3 nucleotides: TGTGCCAGCAGGCGTGGAAGTTTTTATGGCTACACCTTC. Its protein product is CASRRGSFYGYTF.

The genes are TRBV20-1 and TRBJ1-1; 7 nucleotides align to TRBD1. In germline, CDR1 is DFQATT, CDR2 SNEGSKA (reference sequence). The CDR3 extends over 15 amino acids. V trimming: 6 bases; J trimming: 5 bases; junction bases outside the gene matches: 15. CDR3 region: CSAWTGPALGTEAFF. CDR3 nucleotides: TGCAGTGCCTGGACAGGCCCGGCTCTCGGGACTGAAGCTTTCTTT.

CDR3: CASSLSRYTDTQYF. In DNA, the CDR3 is TGTGCCAGCAGCTTATCCCGATACACAGATACGCAGTATTTT. The chain uses TRBV7-2 and TRBJ2-3; D unresolved. The CDR3 is 14 residues long. Germline V gene data show CDR1 as SGHTA and CDR2 as FQGNSA. V was pared by 2 bases and J by 2 bases, with 8 bases between.

Only a few counts were recorded for this clonotype. V gene TRBV9 combines with J gene TRBJ2-2; D remains unclear. The length of the CDR3 is 15 residues. Germline V CDR1 and CDR2: SGDLS, YYNGEE. The V end was cut by 4 bases, the J end by 1 base, with 11 bases between. The CDR3 loop is CASSPGALNTGELFF. In DNA, the CDR3 is TGTGCCAGCAGCCCGGGCGCGTTGAACACCGGGGAGCTGTTTTTT. Full variable domain (outside the CDR3, taken from reference TRBV9 and TRBJ2-2): DSGVTQTPKHLITATGQRVTLRCSPRSGDLSVYWYQQSLDQGLQFLIQYYNGEERAKGNILERFSAQQFPDLHSELNLSSLELGDSALYFCASSPGALNTGELFFGEGSRLTVL.

J is TRBJ2-2 and V is TRBV20-1; no clear D. CDR3 length: 14 amino acids. Per the germline V gene, CDR1 is DFQATT and CDR2 is SNEGSKA (reference sequence). Trimming took off 3 bases at V and 3 bases at J, with 11 bases between the two ends. CDR3 loop: CSARIRSHTGELFF. The CDR3 DNA follows: TGCAGTGCTAGGATTAGAAGCCACACCGGGGAGCTGTTTTTT.

V gene TRBV12-5 combines with J gene TRBJ2-2; 7 bases fit TRBD1. Germline loops: CDR1 LGHNT, CDR2 FRNRAP. With V trimmed by 4 bases and J by 3 bases, 2 bases remained unmatched. The CDR3 extends over 14 amino acids. The CDR3 loop is CASGSGTDTGELFF. The CDR3 DNA is TGTGCTAGTGGTTCCGGGACAGACACCGGGGAGCTGTTTTTT.

This chain uses TRBV27 with TRBJ1-2, with D uncertain. The CDR3 loop spans 17 amino acids. Looked up from germline, CDR1 is MNHEY and CDR2 is SMNVEV (reference sequence). V dropped 0 bases and J dropped 0 bases, with 14 bases sitting between them. The CDR3: CASSLSQIQLANYGYTF. The CDR3 DNA reads TGTGCCAGCAGTTTATCCCAAATACAGTTAGCTAACTATGGCTACACCTTC.

This clonotype turned up a few times. V usage is TRBV7-8 and J usage is TRBJ1-2; D possibly corresponds to TRBD1 (5 bases). Germline V gene sequence: CDR1 SGHVS, CDR2 FQNEAQ. The CDR3 has 16 amino acids. Trimming removed 5 bases at V and 2 bases at J, with 18 bases between. CDR3 region: CASSVGRQSRNYGYTF. In nucleotides, the CDR3 is TGTGCCAGCAGCGTAGGTCGACAGTCTCGGAACTATGGCTACACCTTC.

This chain uses TRBV25-1 with TRBJ1-1; no clear D gene. The V end was cut by 7 bases, the J end by 4 bases, with 10 bases between. The CDR3 is made up of 12 amino acids. The germline CDR1 and CDR2 sequences are MGHDK and SYGVNS. In DNA form, the CDR3 reads TGTGCCAGCATAGGCTATACCACTGAAGCTTTCTTT. It encodes CASIGYTTEAFF.